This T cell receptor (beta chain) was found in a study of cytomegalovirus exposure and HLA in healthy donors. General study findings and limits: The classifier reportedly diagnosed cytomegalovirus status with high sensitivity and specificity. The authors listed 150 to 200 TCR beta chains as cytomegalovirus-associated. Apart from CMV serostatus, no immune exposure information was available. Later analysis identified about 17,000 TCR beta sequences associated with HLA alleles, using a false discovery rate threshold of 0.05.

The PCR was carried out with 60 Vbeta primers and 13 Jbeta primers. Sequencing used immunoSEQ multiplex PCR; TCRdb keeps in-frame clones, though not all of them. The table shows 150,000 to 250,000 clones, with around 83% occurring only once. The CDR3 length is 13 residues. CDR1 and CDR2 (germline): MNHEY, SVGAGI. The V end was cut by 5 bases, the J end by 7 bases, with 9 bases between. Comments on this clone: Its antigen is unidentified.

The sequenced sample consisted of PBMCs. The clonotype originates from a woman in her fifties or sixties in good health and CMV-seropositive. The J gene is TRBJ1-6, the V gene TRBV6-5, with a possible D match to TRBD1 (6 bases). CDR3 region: CASSRGQNSPLHF. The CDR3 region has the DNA TGTGCCAGCAGTCGTGGACAGAATTCACCCCTCCACTTT.